These T cell receptor beta chains were read from a single sample in a study of molecular identifiers for immune sequencing clone quantification. TCRdb reprocessed the PCR reads via MiXCR and lists one record per CDR3 protein. Of about half a million distinct CDR3 sequences in the sample, about a fifth are singletons; the top ten hold more than 0.8%. The sequenced sample consisted of naive CD8+ T cells from blood, with Jurkat cell RNA spiked in. The receptors were sampled from a human donor in good health. Some libraries in this study had Jurkat cell RNA spiked in. Each CDR3 is given without its conserved first and last residue.

len	v_gene	CDR3aa
12	TRBV30	ACLRDPNTYEQY
12	TRBV3-1	ASSQWIGPYEQY
13	TRBV9	ASSVVGSSTDTRY
12	TRBV18	ASSTRLLPNEQY
11	TRBV7-9	ASSLAGGFEQY
13	TRBV4-3	ASSQERRLVDEQY
12	TRBV2	ASRRQGPNQPQH
16	TRBV28	ASSLARRTGTSLDEQF
13	TRBV19	ASSSLAGAMNEQY
10	TRBV7-2	ASSLRAETQY
11	TRBV30	AWRGLGENIQY
8	TRBV30	ALVGDGYT
13	TRBV5-6	ASSLSGWSSYEQY
14	TRBV4-3	ASSQVWGRFDTEAF
13	TRBV5-4	ASSLEWGMADTQY
13	TRBV19	ASSIRGLIAGELF
11	TRBV27	ASGGDNYSPLH
13	TRBV7-9	ASSSLGGGADTQY
13	TRBV5-5	ASSWGTGENGELF
13	TRBV5-1	ASSRTSGSSYEQY
12	TRBV4-2	ASSQQGQSQPQH
17	TRBV4-3	ASSQDQWRAAGDPDTQY
15	TRBV27	ASSSYLSDHPADTQY
10	TRBV27	ASSSGLAEQY
13	TRBV28	ASSFRGRKSYEQY
12	TRBV20-1	SAARQGITDTQY
13	TRBV25-1	ASRIRGLGSCEQY
12	TRBV28	ASSFAPFGNTIY
14	TRBV6-6	ASRPAWDGMNTEAF
11	TRBV6-2/TRBV6-3	ASSLSGRYEQY
13	TRBV5-6	ASSLGAGDGDEQY
14	TRBV20-1	SARDRTLVKNSPLH
11	TRBV4-2	ASSPDLGQPQH
13	TRBV3-1	ASSHGDRGGTEAF
14	TRBV27	ASSLGLAGSIGELF
14	TRBV20-1	SARALVGADNQPQH
17	TRBV28	ASSFPGQGSFIRELGQF
11	TRBV20-1	SAETAGSYEQY
13	TRBV5-1	ASSFSGGTGAGQY
11	TRBV2	ASAGRRANIQY
11	TRBV2	GRQGQTNTEAF
14	TRBV29-1	SVETVSDRKQGGYT
13	TRBV7-9	ASSFARGVDEKLF
12	TRBV19	APRRGIVADTQY
17	TRBV7-5	ISVPAAYPRLAGEGEQF
13	TRBV6-1	ASSPDAEAPYEQY
16	TRBV7-9	ASSLAQARDRGYNEQF
11	TRBV6-5	ASTTGPSQPQH
12	TRBV30	AWSHGGSSYEQY
13	TRBV4-3	ASSQDAGRDTEAF